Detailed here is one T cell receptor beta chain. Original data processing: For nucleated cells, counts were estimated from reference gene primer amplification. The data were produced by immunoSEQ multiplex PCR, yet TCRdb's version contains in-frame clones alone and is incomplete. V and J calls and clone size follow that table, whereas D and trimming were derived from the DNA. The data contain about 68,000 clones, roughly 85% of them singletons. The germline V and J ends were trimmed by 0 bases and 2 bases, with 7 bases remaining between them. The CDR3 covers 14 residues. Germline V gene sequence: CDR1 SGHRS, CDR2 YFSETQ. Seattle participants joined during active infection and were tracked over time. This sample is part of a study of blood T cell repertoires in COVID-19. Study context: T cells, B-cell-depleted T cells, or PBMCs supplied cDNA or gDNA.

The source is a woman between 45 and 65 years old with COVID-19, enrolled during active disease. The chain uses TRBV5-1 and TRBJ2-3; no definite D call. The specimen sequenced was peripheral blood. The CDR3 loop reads CASSLGRNTDTQYF. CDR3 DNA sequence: TGCGCCAGCAGCTTGGGCAGGAACACAGATACGCAGTATTTT. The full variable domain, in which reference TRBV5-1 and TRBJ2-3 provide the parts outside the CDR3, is KAGVTQTPRYLIKTRGQQVTLSCSPISGHRSVSWYQQTPGQGLQFLFEYFSETQRNKGNFPGRFSGRQFSNSRSEMNVSTLELGDSALYLCASSLGRNTDTQYFGPGTRLTVL.